The 3 T cell receptor beta chains listed next were all sequenced from one sample in a study of tumor and adjacent non-tumor tissue in lung cancer. This sample's RNA came from whole unsorted tissue. Three rounds of nested PCR, following a modified ARM-PCR protocol, produced the TCRbeta library. TCRdb processed the multiplex PCR reads anew with MiXCR; each CDR3 protein has one entry. The repertoire includes under 150,000 distinct CDR3 sequences, around three fifths of them detected once, and around 13% sits in the top ten. The sequencing sample was made of lung tumor tissue. The receptors were gathered from a man aged 30 to 45 with non-small cell lung cancer.

As to this clonotype: Since no conserved phenylalanine or tryptophan closes the CDR3, a read error is the likely cause. This chain uses TRBV20-1 with TRBJ2-1; the D is unclear. The CDR3 totals 14 residues. Trimming stripped 0 bases from V and 2 bases from J, with 8 bases between. Germline values: CDR1 DFQATT, CDR2 SNEGSKA (reference sequence). CDR3 DNA sequence: TGCAGTGCTAGAGATCTCCGCCCCTACAATGAGCAGTTCTTG. Amino acids: CSARDLRPYNEQFL.

This clonotype was seen only once. The J gene is TRBJ2-7, the V gene TRBV20-1; 8 bases are shared with TRBD1. CDR1 is DFQATT, CDR2 SNEGSKA, per germline (reference sequence). The CDR3 consists of 14 residues. Here the CDR3 reads CNVRKDRAAYEQYF. The CDR3 DNA is TGCAATGTTAGGAAGGACAGGGCAGCCTACGAGCAGTACTTC.

This clonotype occurred many times. V and J are TRBV29-1 and TRBJ1-1; D unclear. This CDR3 comprises 13 residues. Deletions cut 5 bases from V and 7 bases from J, with 17 bases between. Germline CDR1 SQVTM, CDR2 ANQGSEA. The DNA for the CDR3 is TGCAGCGTTCAACCGACCTACACCGGTGAAGCTTTCTTT. Its translation is CSVQPTYTGEAFF. The variable domain in full, completed from reference TRBV29-1 and TRBJ1-1, reads SAVISQKPSRDICQRGTSLTIQCQVDSQVTMMFWYRQQPGQSLTLIATANQGSEATYESGFVIDKFPISRPNLTFSTLTVSNMSPEDSSIYLCSVQPTYTGEAFFGQGTRLTVV.